The T cell receptor beta chain described here comes from a study of regulatory T cells in long-lasting Graves disease. The CDR3 runs to 14 residues. From germline, CDR1 is SGHVS and CDR2 FNYEAQ. V was clipped by 3 bases and J by 4 bases, with 12 bases between them. The time point was: persistent/refractory GD, antithyroid drugs over 5 years with positive TRAb. PBMC-derived RNA was used for the TCR library. Building of the TCR beta libraries involved iRepertoire HTBI primers and Arm-PCR of CDR3 regions. TCRdb processed the multiplex PCR reads anew with MiXCR; each CDR3 protein has one entry. This sample has more than 300,000 distinct CDR3 sequences, with approximately 25% found just once.

This TCR was sampled from a woman aged 40 to 50 with Graves disease. The J gene is TRBJ2-5, the V gene TRBV7-6; D not resolved. The sequences come from peripheral blood mononuclear cells (PBMCs), collected when the disease was refractory, from a patient treated with antithyroid drugs. The CDR3 region has the DNA TGTGCCAGCAGCTTTCTGCAAGTTACAGAGACCCAGTACTTC. It encodes CASSFLQVTETQYF.